Listed here are 9 T cell receptor beta chains from one sample, sequenced in a study of early T cells in non-severe SARS-CoV-2 infection (dated by TCRdb to the early 2020s). The library came from 5' RACE. The sample was run on a NextSeq 500. Starting from the raw public reads, TCRdb applied fastp trimming at Q25, assembled clones with MiXCR and retained in-frame beta chains. Here each entry gathers all rows of one CDR3 protein and keeps the most common genes and DNA. The sample contains roughly 72,000 distinct CDR3 sequences, roughly 12% of them found a single time. 2.5% to 3% of the sample rests with the top ten. The sample was whole blood, taken at baseline. The source of these receptors is an adult who was a healthcare worker with PCR-confirmed SARS-CoV-2 infection or an uninfected control (not recorded which).

This clonotype was recorded many times. The chain employs TRBV14 and TRBJ2-5; 9 nucleotides align to TRBD2. The junction had 15 bases not matched to a gene; V was cut back by 3 bases and J by 4 bases. The length of the CDR3 is 18 residues. Germline CDR1 reads SGHDN; CDR2 reads FVKESK. CDR3 sequence reads: CASSHIQGTSLLGETQYF. In DNA form, the CDR3 reads TGTGCCAGCAGCCACATCCAGGGGACTAGCCTTCTTGGAGAGACCCAGTACTTC.

V usage is TRBV18 and J usage is TRBJ2-1, with D maybe TRBD1 (5 bases). The V and J ends lost 0 bases and 0 bases respectively, with 12 bases between them. The CDR3 extends over 17 amino acids. Germline V gives CDR1 KGHSH, CDR2 LQKENI. CDR3 sequence: CASSPPAGASSYNEQFF. As DNA, the CDR3 is TGTGCCAGCTCACCACCGGCTGGGGCGAGCTCCTACAATGAGCAGTTCTTC.

This clonotype was counted ten times or more. The chain employs TRBV11-2 and TRBJ2-3; possibly TRBD1 for D (6 bases). Trimming pared 5 bases from V and 3 bases from J, leaving 18 bases between. Germline CDR1 is SGHAT and CDR2 is FQNNGV. The length of the CDR3 is 16 residues. The CDR3 sequence: CASSLGGKRRTDTQYF. CDR3 bases: TGTGCCAGCAGCCTAGGGGGTAAACGAAGGACAGATACGCAGTATTTT.

This clonotype was detected only a few times. The J gene is TRBJ1-2, the V gene TRBV7-9; D uncertain. In germline, CDR1 is SEHNR, CDR2 FQNEAQ (reference sequence). The ends were cut back, 3 bases at V and 12 bases at J, with 17 bases in the middle. The CDR3 loop spans 13 amino acids. The DNA of the CDR3 is TGTGCCAGCAGCTTCGGAAGCGGCTTTTCGAACACCTTC. Amino acid sequence: CASSFGSGFSNTF.

At least ten counts were recorded for this clonotype. J is TRBJ1-2 and V is TRBV20-1, with a weak D call TRBD1 (5 bases). Germline V gives CDR1 DFQATT, CDR2 SNEGSKA (reference sequence). The CDR3 runs to 12 residues. CDR3 nucleotides: TGCATCGCCGTTGGGGGGAAGGGTGGCTACACCTTC. Residues: CIAVGGKGGYTF.

This chain links TRBV1 with TRBJ2-7; the D call in the table, TRBD1, was not verified against the DNA. TRBV1 is classified as a pseudogene. The CDR3 runs 12 residues. The CDR3 DNA follows: TGCACCAGCAGCCCCGGGGACCACGAGCAGTACTTC. Amino acids: CTSSPGDHEQYF.

This clonotype was observed a handful of times. This chain uses TRBV12-3 or TRBV12-4 with TRBJ1-5; TRBD1 is a possible D gene (6 bases). The CDR3 is 16 residues long. V shed 1 base and J shed 5 bases, with 15 bases lying between them. Here the CDR3 reads CASSLGHMTGHQPQHF. As DNA, the CDR3 is TGTGCCAGCAGTTTAGGGCACATGACAGGTCATCAGCCCCAGCATTTT.

The chain recombines TRBV29-1 with TRBJ2-7; no clear D gene. CDR3 length: 12 residues. The germline V gene encodes CDR1 SQVTM and CDR2 ANQGSEA. V lost 5 bases and J lost 9, with 17 bases in between. Written as DNA, the CDR3 is TGCAGCGTTTCGGACGGAGTACCCGGGCAGTACTTC. This sequence encodes CSVSDGVPGQYF.

The gene calls are TRBV11-3 and TRBJ1-1; D unresolved. The V end was cut by 0 bases, the J end by 1 base, with 12 bases between. The CDR3 runs to 16 residues. Looked up from germline, CDR1 is SGHNT and CDR2 is YENEEA. The CDR3, as DNA: TGTGCCAGCAGCTTAGACAGGCCCTATGGGAACACTGAAGCTTTCTTT. Its protein product is CASSLDRPYGNTEAFF.